This note documents a single T cell receptor beta chain sequence. Antigen unknown. The CDR3 contains 14 residues. Germline V lookup: CDR1 MDHEN, CDR2 SYDVKM. Trimming removed 5 bases at V and 8 bases at J, with 16 bases between. These data are taken from a study of cytomegalovirus exposure and HLA in healthy donors. Primers for the PCR totalled 60 Vbeta and 13 Jbeta. Generated by immunoSEQ multiplex PCR, the TCRdb table keeps only in-frame clones and is missing some. The sample records around 100,000 clones, 76% being singletons. Study findings and constraints: Roughly 170 TCR beta chains were listed as cytomegalovirus-associated.

Material for sequencing was PBMCs. The receptor was isolated from a woman under 30 in good health and CMV-seropositive. V usage is TRBV28 and J usage is TRBJ1-5; tentative D call: TRBD1 (6 bases). DNA of the CDR3: TGTGCCAGCAGTCAAACTCAGGGGTCTAAGCCCCAGCATTTT. Its protein is CASSQTQGSKPQHF. Full variable domain (outside the CDR3, taken from reference TRBV28 and TRBJ1-5): DVKVTQSSRYLVKRTGEKVFLECVQDMDHENMFWYRQDPGLGLRLIYFSYDVKMKEKGDIPEGYSVSREKKERFSLILESASTNQTSMYLCASSQTQGSKPQHFGDGTRLSIL.